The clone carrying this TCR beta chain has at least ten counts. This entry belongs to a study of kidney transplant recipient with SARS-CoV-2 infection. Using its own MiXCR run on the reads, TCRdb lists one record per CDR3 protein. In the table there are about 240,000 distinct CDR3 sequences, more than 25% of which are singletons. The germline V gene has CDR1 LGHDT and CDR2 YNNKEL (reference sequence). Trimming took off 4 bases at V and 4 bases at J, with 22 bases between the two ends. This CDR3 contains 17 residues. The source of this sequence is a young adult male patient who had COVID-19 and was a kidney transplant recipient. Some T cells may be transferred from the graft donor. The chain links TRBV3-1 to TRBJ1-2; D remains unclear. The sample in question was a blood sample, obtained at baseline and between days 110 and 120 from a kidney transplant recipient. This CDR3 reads CASSRVSTLRKTYGYTF. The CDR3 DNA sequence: TGTGCCAGCAGCCGAGTGAGCACCCTTCGAAAGACCTATGGCTACACCTTC.